The TCR beta chain under discussion was sequenced for a study of cytomegalovirus exposure and HLA in healthy donors. CDR3 length: 13 amino acids. Per the germline V gene, CDR1 is SGHDT and CDR2 is YYEEEE. The V end was cut by 1 base, the J end by 5 bases, with 7 bases between. PCR used 60 Vbeta primers and 13 Jbeta primers. Method: immunoSEQ multiplex PCR; TCRdb's copy keeps in-frame clones and lacks some. The table records roughly 70,000 clones, around 82% of them present only once. The TCR originated in a man in his late teens or twenties in good health and CMV-seronegative. The sample comprised PBMCs. V gene TRBV5-6 combines with J gene TRBJ2-1, with D unresolved. CDR3 protein: CASSLLSDNEQFF. CDR3 coding DNA: TGTGCCAGCAGCTTGCTTTCAGACAATGAGCAGTTCTTC.